What follows describes a single T cell receptor beta chain. Antigen: not known. This sample stems from a study of cytomegalovirus exposure and HLA in healthy donors. Primers included in the PCR were 60 Vbeta and 13 Jbeta primers. The repertoire was sequenced with immunoSEQ multiplex PCR; TCRdb's copy has only in-frame clones and lacks some. The profile shows 120,000 or so clones, about four fifths of them singletons. Study-wide points: Solely CMV serostatus was available to characterize immune exposure. The study designated around 150 TCR beta chains cytomegalovirus-associated.

The clonotype comes from a woman aged 18-35 years in good health and CMV-seronegative. The sequencing sample was made of PBMCs.

CDR3 residues: CASSPERRETQYF. CDR3 coding DNA: TGTGCCAGCAGCCCGGAACGGAGGGAGACCCAGTACTTC. V usage is TRBV9 and J usage is TRBJ2-5; D might be TRBD2 (5 bases). Germline CDR1 and CDR2: SGDLS and YYNGEE. CDR3 size: 13 residues. Trimming stripped 4 bases from V and 5 bases from J, with 12 bases between.